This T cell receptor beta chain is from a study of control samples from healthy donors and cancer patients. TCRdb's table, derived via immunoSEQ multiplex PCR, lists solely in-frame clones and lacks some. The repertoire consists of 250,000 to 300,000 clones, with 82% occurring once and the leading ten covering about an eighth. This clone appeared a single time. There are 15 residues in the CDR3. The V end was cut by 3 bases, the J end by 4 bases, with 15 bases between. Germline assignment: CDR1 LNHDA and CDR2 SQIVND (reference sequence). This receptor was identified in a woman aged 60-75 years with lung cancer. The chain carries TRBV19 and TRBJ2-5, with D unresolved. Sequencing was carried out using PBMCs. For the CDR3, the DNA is TGTGCCAGTAGTATTTTTTCGGGTGATAGAGAGACCCAGTACTTC. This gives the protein CASSIFSGDRETQYF.